These T cell receptor beta chains were read from a single sample in a study of cytomegalovirus exposure and HLA in healthy donors. Clones were read by immunoSEQ multiplex PCR, and TCRdb kept only the in-frame ones, dropping some. The table shows 120,000 or so clones, with about nine tenths occurring only once. Sample: PBMCs. The receptors were sampled from a man in his late teens or twenties in good health and CMV-seronegative. CDR3s include the opening cysteine and the closing phenylalanine or tryptophan. The D gene is left open where the match is weak. A row's size may be missing; if present it is once, few, many or a size class.

D,length,V,J,size,CDR3,DNA
TRBD1,15,TRBV2,TRBJ1-6,NA,CASAGDSGGSSPLHF,TGTGCCAGCGCTGGAGATTCAGGGGGCAGTTCACCCCTCCACTTT
TRBD2,12,TRBV7-8,TRBJ2-5,NA,CASSLDRDYQYF,TGTGCCAGCAGCTTAGACCGGGACTACCAATACTTC
TRBD1,13,TRBV30,TRBJ1-4,NA,CAWSPGGDEKLFF,TGTGCCTGGAGCCCAGGGGGCGATGAAAAACTGTTTTTT
NA,16,TRBV6-5,TRBJ2-3,NA,CASSYDRLSITDTQYF,TGTGCCAGCAGTTACGACAGGCTATCTATCACAGATACGCAGTATTTT
TRBD1,16,TRBV7-9,TRBJ2-2,NA,CASSGQGASNTGELFF,TGTGCCAGCAGCGGACAGGGGGCCTCGAACACCGGGGAGCTGTTTTTT
NA,12,TRBV5-1,TRBJ2-7,NA,CASSRDTYEQYF,TGCGCCAGCAGTCGGGACACCTACGAGCAGTACTTC
TRBD1,16,TRBV15,TRBJ2-1,NA,CATSRDLGGSYNEQFF,TGTGCCACCAGCAGAGATTTAGGGGGCAGCTACAATGAGCAGTTCTTC
TRBD1,15,TRBV7-2,TRBJ1-5,NA,CASKQGSNSNQPQHF,TGTGCCAGTAAACAGGGGTCTAATAGCAATCAGCCCCAGCATTTT
TRBD2,18,TRBV14,TRBJ2-7,NA,CASSQARLAGGPGYEQYF,TGTGCCAGCAGCCAAGCCCGACTAGCGGGGGGGCCAGGGTACGAGCAGTACTTC
NA,15,TRBV6-1,TRBJ2-6,NA,CASSENGAGANVLTF,TGTGCCAGCAGTGAAAACGGGGCTGGGGCCAACGTCCTGACTTTC
TRBD2,14,TRBV28,TRBJ2-7,NA,CASKRLAGDYEQYF,TGTGCCAGCAAACGACTAGCGGGAGACTACGAGCAGTACTTC
NA,14,TRBV6-5,TRBJ2-5,few,CASSYSRPVETQYF,TGTGCCAGCAGTTACTCGAGGCCTGTGGAGACCCAGTACTTC
NA,16,TRBV18,TRBJ2-7,once,CASSPPAGLSIYEQYF,TGTGCCAGCTCACCACCGGCTGGCCTCTCGATCTACGAGCAGTACTTC
NA,17,TRBV5-1,TRBJ2-7,NA,CASSWTTQGQVAYEQYF,TGCGCCAGCAGCTGGACAACACAGGGCCAAGTAGCCTACGAGCAGTACTTC
NA,14,TRBV6-5,TRBJ2-7,NA,CASSYSTESYEQYF,TGTGCCAGCAGTTACTCGACAGAATCCTACGAGCAGTACTTC
NA,14,TRBV27,TRBJ2-7,NA,CASSLPRGSYEQYF,TGTGCCAGCAGTTTACCACGGGGGTCCTACGAGCAGTACTTC
NA,15,TRBV9,TRBJ1-2,NA,CASSVEEGSNYGYTF,TGTGCCAGCAGCGTAGAGGAGGGCTCTAACTATGGCTACACCTTC